This TCR beta chain was sequenced during a study of CD8+CD57+ T cells in acquired aplastic anemia (dated by TCRdb to the late 2010s). About the investigation overall: DNA extracted from sorted CD4+ and CD8+ cells had a mean of roughly 3.4 ug, with a range of about 0.19 to 30 ug. For healthy donor samples, the average read count was about 9.9 million for CD4+ cells and 11 million to 14 million for CD8+ cells. Summary of the overall study and its limitations: Some 30 CD8+ CDR3 sequences were found to be shared between patients and controls, but these sequences appeared to be highly expressed in patients and within the immunodominant clones of the patients. No significant difference in CD8+ Simpson's diversity was found between patients and healthy controls (P=0.060).

At the junction V is shortened by 6 bases and J by 6 bases; bases outside the gene matches: 18. CDR1 DFQATT and CDR2 SNEGSKA were looked up in the germline V gene (reference sequence). There are 16 amino acids in the CDR3, from cysteine to phenylalanine inclusive. Only the CDR3 DNA is retained, 48 bases long and in frame from the first base. For this clonotype: Its binding antigen is unknown. No qualities accompany the bases; no much larger clone lies one base away.

TCR beta VDJ combination and CDR3 sequence profiling used genomic DNA as the template. TCR repertoire sequencing was run on an Illumina HiSeq 2000. In the source study's methods: Repertoire assessment relied on Simpson's diversity index, CDR3 size and DJ length profiles, and TRBV/TRBJ rearrangement plots. The immunodominant clone was defined as the most abundant DNA sequence in deep sequencing data. CDR3 amino acid sequences were screened for sharing across subjects and were compared with published repertoires and the VDJdb database. TCRdb handled the public reads itself, with Q25 trimming in fastp and clone calling in MiXCR, and kept productive beta chains. Identical CDR3 proteins give one entry, which carries the most common genes and DNA. The V and J calls and clone size come from TCRdb's table, not from the authors' own analysis. Present in this sample are roughly 200,000 distinct CDR3 sequences, over 60% of which were seen just once. Approximately 30% of the sample lies in the top ten.

TCR repertoires of sorted CD4+ and CD8+ blood T cells from severe aplastic anemia patients and healthy subjects were deep-sequenced in the study. Ficoll-Paque density gradient centrifugation was used to isolate peripheral blood mononuclear cells. Before DNA extraction, CD4+ and CD8+ T cells were sorted with FACS or magnetic beads. The sample comprised sorted CD4+, CD8+, or CD8+CD57+ T cells (not recorded which) from PBMCs. This receptor was identified in a human donor in good health. This chain joins TRBV20-1 to TRBJ2-7; the junction holds 9 bases that match TRBD1. The bases are TGCAGTGCCACGATACAGGGGGGACAGGGTAATCCCGAGCAGTACTTC. It is translated as CSATIQGGQGNPEQYF.